The 4 T cell receptor beta chains below come from one sample, sequenced in a study of CD8 T cells in ankylosing spondylitis. TCRdb reprocessed the 5' RACE reads via MiXCR and lists one record per CDR3 protein. The sample records 240,000 or so distinct CDR3 sequences, approximately 9% being singletons. Sequenced input: blood, either unsorted or a sorted T cell fraction (not recorded which). The receptors shown here come from a male donor with ankylosing spondylitis or in good health (not recorded which).

The chain links TRBV2 to TRBJ1-4, with TRBD1 identical over 9 bases. Germline loops: CDR1 SNHLY, CDR2 FYNNEI. The CDR3 length is 17 residues. J was trimmed by 3 bases and V by 7 bases; bases with no gene match: 12. The DNA for the CDR3 is TGTGCCAGCAATTGGGACAGGGAAGGGGGTGCTAATGAAAAACTGTTTTTT. This gives the protein CASNWDREGGANEKLFF.

There are many counts of this clonotype. V and J are TRBV27 and TRBJ1-6, with 8 bases matching TRBD1. The CDR3 totals 17 residues. Germline V lookup: CDR1 MNHEY, CDR2 SMNVEV (reference sequence). V lost 6 bases to trimming and J lost 7 bases; unmatched junction nucleotides: 14. The CDR3 protein is CASRPRTGRMGNSPLHF. The CDR3 region has the DNA TGTGCCAGCAGGCCTAGGACAGGGAGAATGGGAAATTCACCCCTCCACTTT.

This chain links TRBV5-5 with TRBJ1-1, with no clear D. The CDR3 length is 14 residues. V was pared by 0 bases and J by 6 bases, with 12 bases between. Germline V lookup: CDR1 SGHKS, CDR2 YYEKEE (reference sequence). This chain's CDR3 is CASSLGHSRSEAFF. In DNA form, the CDR3 reads TGTGCCAGCAGCTTGGGACATAGTAGATCTGAAGCTTTCTTT.

In its sample, this clonotype was seen many times. The gene calls are TRBV10-3 and TRBJ2-4, with TRBD1 as a possible D gene (7 bases). Trimming left V 10 bases short and J 3 bases short, with 16 bases between. Germline V lookup: CDR1 ENHRY, CDR2 SYGVKD. CDR3 length: 14 amino acids. CDR3 DNA: TGTGCCACTCTCGACAGGGAGGACAAAAACATTCAGTACTTC. This encodes CATLDREDKNIQYF.